Here is one T cell receptor (beta chain) with its context. The sample belongs to a study of cytomegalovirus exposure and HLA in healthy donors. As for the study in general: A later analysis reported the same platform for the roughly 120 validation repertoires and the 666 first-cohort repertoires.

V lost 5 bases, J lost 8 bases, and 18 bases lay in between. The CDR3 is made up of 15 amino acids. Germline CDR1 is SNHLY and CDR2 is FYNNEI. The data were produced by immunoSEQ multiplex PCR, yet TCRdb's version contains in-frame clones alone and is incomplete. The profile shows about 180,000 clones, 85% of them singletons. This rearrangement joins TRBV2 to TRBJ1-4, with a possible D match to TRBD1 (6 bases). This receptor was obtained from a man aged 18 to 30 in good health and CMV-seropositive. Sequenced: PBMCs. The chain's CDR3 is CASSPQGPRGEKLFF. The CDR3 DNA sequence: TGTGCCAGCAGTCCGCAGGGGCCCCGTGGCGAAAAACTGTTTTTT.